Each of the 7 T cell receptor beta chains below was sequenced from the same sample in a study of T-cell memory formation after mild COVID-19. TCRdb re-derived calls from the 5' RACE reads in MiXCR, one entry per CDR3 protein. The sample has roughly 300,000 distinct CDR3 sequences; roughly 15% are singletons. Sample: PBMCs or a T cell subset sorted from them (not recorded which). The receptors derive from a man in his late teens or twenties who had mild COVID-19 (a few samples of this study predate the infection). Cell type and time point are not known.

There are a few counts of this clonotype. The V call is TRBV4-2, the J call TRBJ2-3; 11 nucleotides match TRBD2. The V and J ends lost 1 base and 5 bases, in that order; junction bases with no gene match: 2. The V gene's germline CDR1 is LGHNA and CDR2 YNFKEQ. The CDR3 runs 15 residues. CDR3 DNA sequence: TGTGCCAGCAGCCAAGCTAGCGGGGGGCGAGATACGCAGTATTTT. Protein product: CASSQASGGRDTQYF.

This chain links TRBV7-2 with TRBJ2-7; TRBD1 aligns across 10 bases. Looked up from germline, CDR1 is SGHTA and CDR2 is FQGNSA. The CDR3 contains 13 residues. Unmatched junction bases numbered 5, after V lost 5 bases and J lost 7 bases. The CDR3 loop reads CASSGDRGWEQYF. The CDR3 DNA reads as TGTGCCAGCAGCGGGGACAGGGGATGGGAGCAGTACTTC.

This sequence joins TRBV2 and TRBJ2-4, with D uncertain. The CDR3 extends over 14 amino acids. Germline CDR1 and CDR2: SNHLY and FYNNEI. The V gene lost 5 bases and the J gene lost 3 bases, with 11 bases spanning the gap. The CDR3 region has the DNA TGTGCCAGCAGTAGCGTTTCGTACAAAAACATTCAGTACTTC. Amino acids: CASSSVSYKNIQYF.

Only a few counts were recorded for this clonotype. The V and J genes are TRBV7-9 and TRBJ2-3; 7 positions agree with TRBD2. The CDR3 spans 17 residues. Germline V gene sequence: CDR1 SEHNR, CDR2 FQNEAQ (reference sequence). V shed 1 base, J shed 1 base, and the junction held 8 bases outside the gene matches. The CDR3: CASSLGSAGSRTDTQYF. For the CDR3, the DNA is TGTGCCAGCAGCTTAGGGTCAGCGGGGAGTCGCACAGATACGCAGTATTTT.

The table lists this clonotype with a few counts. V and J are TRBV5-1 and TRBJ1-1; D is unresolved. Trimming cost V 2 bases and J 1 base, with 6 bases left between them. Germline CDR1 and CDR2: SGHRS and YFSETQ. This CDR3 region has 13 residues. The CDR3 bases are TGCGCCAGCAGCTTTAAAAGGAACACTGAAGCTTTCTTT. Its translation: CASSFKRNTEAFF.

This clonotype was counted ten times or more. The chain carries TRBV7-8 and TRBJ2-2; possible D gene TRBD2, 6 bases. V shed 8 bases and J shed 3 bases, with 13 bases lying between them. This CDR3 region has 14 residues. CDR1 and CDR2 (germline): SGHVS, FQNEAQ. The CDR3 region is CASFGGAHTGELFF. DNA of the CDR3: TGTGCCAGCTTCGGCGGGGCCCACACCGGGGAGCTGTTTTTT.

The rearrangement links TRBV10-3 to TRBJ2-1; possible D gene TRBD2, 5 bases. The CDR3 is 17 residues long. CDR1 is ENHRY and CDR2 is SYGVKD in the germline V gene. V dropped 0 bases and J dropped 0 bases, with 12 bases sitting between them. CDR3 coding DNA: TGTGCCATCAGTGAGTCCTCCGGCGGGCGCTCCTACAATGAGCAGTTCTTC. Its translation: CAISESSGGRSYNEQFF.